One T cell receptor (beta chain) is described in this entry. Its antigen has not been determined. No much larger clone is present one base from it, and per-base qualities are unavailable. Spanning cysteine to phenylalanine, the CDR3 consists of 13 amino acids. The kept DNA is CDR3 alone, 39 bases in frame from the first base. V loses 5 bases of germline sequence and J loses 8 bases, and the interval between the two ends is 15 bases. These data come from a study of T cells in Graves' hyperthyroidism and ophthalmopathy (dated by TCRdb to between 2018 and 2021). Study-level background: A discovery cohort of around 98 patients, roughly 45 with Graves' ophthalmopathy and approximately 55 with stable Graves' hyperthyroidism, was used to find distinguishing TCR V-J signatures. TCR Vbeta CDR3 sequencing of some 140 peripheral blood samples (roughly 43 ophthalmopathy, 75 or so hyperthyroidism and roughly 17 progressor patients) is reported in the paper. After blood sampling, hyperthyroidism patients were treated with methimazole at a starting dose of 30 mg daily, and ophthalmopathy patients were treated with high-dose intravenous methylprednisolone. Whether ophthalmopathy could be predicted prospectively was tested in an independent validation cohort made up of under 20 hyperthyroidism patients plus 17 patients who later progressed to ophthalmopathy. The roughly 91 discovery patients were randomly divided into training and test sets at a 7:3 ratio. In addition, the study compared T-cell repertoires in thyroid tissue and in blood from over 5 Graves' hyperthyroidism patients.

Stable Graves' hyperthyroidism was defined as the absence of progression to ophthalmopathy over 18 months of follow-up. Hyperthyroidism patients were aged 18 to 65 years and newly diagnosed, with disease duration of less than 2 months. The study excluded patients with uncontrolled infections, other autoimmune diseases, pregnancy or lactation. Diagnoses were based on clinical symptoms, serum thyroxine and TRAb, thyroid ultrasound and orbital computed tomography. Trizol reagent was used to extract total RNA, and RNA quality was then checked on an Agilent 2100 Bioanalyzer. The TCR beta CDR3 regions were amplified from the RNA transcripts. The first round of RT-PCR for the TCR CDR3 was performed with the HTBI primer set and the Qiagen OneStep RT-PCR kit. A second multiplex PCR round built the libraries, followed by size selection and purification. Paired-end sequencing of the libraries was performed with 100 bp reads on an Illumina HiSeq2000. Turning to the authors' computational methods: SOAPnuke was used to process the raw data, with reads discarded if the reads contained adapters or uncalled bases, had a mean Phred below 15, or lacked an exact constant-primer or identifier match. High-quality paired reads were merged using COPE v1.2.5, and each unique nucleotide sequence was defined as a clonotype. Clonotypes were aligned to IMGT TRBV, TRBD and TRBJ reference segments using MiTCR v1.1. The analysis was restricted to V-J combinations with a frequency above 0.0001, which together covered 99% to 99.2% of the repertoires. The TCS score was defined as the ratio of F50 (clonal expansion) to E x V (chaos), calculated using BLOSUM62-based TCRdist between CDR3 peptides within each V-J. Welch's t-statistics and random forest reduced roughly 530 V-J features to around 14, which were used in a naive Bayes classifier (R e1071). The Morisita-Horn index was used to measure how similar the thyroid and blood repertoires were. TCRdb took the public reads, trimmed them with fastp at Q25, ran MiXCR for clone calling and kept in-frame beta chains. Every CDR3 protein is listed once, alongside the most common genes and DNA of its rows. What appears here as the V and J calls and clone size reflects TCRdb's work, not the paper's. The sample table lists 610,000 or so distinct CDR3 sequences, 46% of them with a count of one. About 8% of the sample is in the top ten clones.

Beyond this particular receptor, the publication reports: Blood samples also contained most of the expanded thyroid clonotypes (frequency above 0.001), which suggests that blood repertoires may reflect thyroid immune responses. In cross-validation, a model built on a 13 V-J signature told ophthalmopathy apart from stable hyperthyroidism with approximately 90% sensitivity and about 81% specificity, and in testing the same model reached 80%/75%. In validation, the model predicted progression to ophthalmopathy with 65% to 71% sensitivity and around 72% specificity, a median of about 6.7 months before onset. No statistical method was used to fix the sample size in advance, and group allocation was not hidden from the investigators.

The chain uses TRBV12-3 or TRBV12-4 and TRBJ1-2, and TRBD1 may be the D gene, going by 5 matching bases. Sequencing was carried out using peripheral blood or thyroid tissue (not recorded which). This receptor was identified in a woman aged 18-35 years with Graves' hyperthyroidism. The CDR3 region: CASSKGQGYGYTF. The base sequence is TGTGCCAGCAGTAAGGGGCAGGGCTACGGCTACACCTTC.